This T cell receptor (beta chain) was documented in a study of siplizumab effects on memory and regulatory T cells (dated by TCRdb to between 2018 and 2020). Regarding the study in general: The effect of the anti-CD2 antibody siplizumab on alloreactive T-cell subsets was examined in allogeneic mixed lymphocyte reactions constructed from human PBMCs.

Libraries were prepared through the immunoSEQ multiplex PCR assay. The deep sequencing platform assayed 80,000 to 100,000 TCR templates per sample. Genomic DNA extracted from sorted T cells was used for TCRbeta CDR3 sequencing. The authors' pipeline ran thus. Clonal analysis of TCRbeta CDR3 data was done in the R programming language. Comparing unstimulated samples against CFSE-low samples taken after the reaction was how alloreactive CD4+ and CD8+ clones were defined. Regulatory or non-regulatory origin of alloreactive CD4+ clones was assigned by matching sequences to the sorted unstimulated Treg and non-Treg repertoires. Imported from immuneACCESS, the table was reduced by TCRdb to in-frame sequences with V and J called. These copies leave out some clones; in studies compared against another copy, an unresolved V gene accounts for under half, and the cause of the remainder is not known. V and J calls and clone size are as listed in that table; D and trimming were resolved from the DNA. This sample holds 94,000 or so clones; around 97% were observed only once. Of the sample, around 0.03% falls within the top ten clones.

The paper as a whole reports these results and caveats: For roughly 75-96% of proliferating CD4+ or CD8+ clones, no naive or memory phenotype could be assigned. The suppressive function of proliferating Tregs from siplizumab cultures was not functionally confirmed. Of the alloreactive CD4+ clones that could be mapped, the Treg-derived share averaged about 67% with siplizumab compared with around 25% in control reactions. Siplizumab significantly lowered the cumulative frequency of alloreactive sequences that could be traced to unstimulated CD4+ memory T cells. Compared with memory T cells, unstimulated naive T cells appeared more diverse, and naive cells seemed to make a substantial contribution to the alloresponse. Sequences below about 10^-5 frequency were poorly captured, so only a minor fraction of alloreactive clones could be mapped to unstimulated subsets.

In addition, sequencing in three donor pairs included unstimulated CD8+ effector memory subsets alongside CD4+ naive, CD8+ naive, CD8+ TEMRA and CD4+ memory subsets. Sorted unstimulated T cells and proliferating T cells recovered from mixed lymphocyte reactions underwent TCRbeta CDR3 sequencing. Fresh whole blood from nine to ten HLA-typed healthy donors was used as the source from which PBMCs were isolated. Details on this clone: The specificity of this receptor is unknown. No much larger clone exists at a distance of one base, and base qualities are not known.

The V end gives up 3 bases and the J end 2 bases, leaving 3 bases in the junction not matched to a gene. From a lookup of the germline V gene, CDR1 and CDR2 are KGHSH and LQKENI. The CDR3 numbers 15 residues from cysteine through phenylalanine. The sequence is cut down to CDR3 DNA, 45 bases in frame from base 1. The V and J segments used are TRBV18 and TRBJ2-3, with 9 bases matching TRBD2. The TCR was taken from a human donor in good health. The source material was naive CD4+ T cells sorted from blood. The sample's cell subset or site label is to be understood as: unstimulated naive T cells. The sequenced DNA: TGTGCCAGCTCACCCCGGACTAGCGACACAGATACGCAGTATTTT. This is translated as CASSPRTSDTDTQYF.